Reported below is one TCR beta chain. Its antigen remains unknown. This sample is drawn from a study of cytomegalovirus exposure and HLA in healthy donors. Study findings and constraints: With further analysis later on, most CMV-associated TCR beta chains appeared HLA-restricted. The availability of immune exposure information extended only to CMV serostatus. Most TCR beta V segments were productive about 90% or about 30% of the time in an earlier analysis.

Losses at the gene ends were 6 bases for V and 1 base for J; bases not matched to a gene: 5. The CDR3 extends over 15 amino acids. Germline V gene sequence: CDR1 MNHNS, CDR2 SASEGT. The PCR made use of 60 Vbeta and 13 Jbeta primers. Profiled with immunoSEQ multiplex PCR; TCRdb holds only in-frame clones, not every one. The sample shows more than 95,000 clones, around 74% of them seen only once. The sequence derives from a woman in her forties or fifties in good health and CMV-seropositive. Sequencing was carried out using PBMCs. The rearrangement uses TRBV6-1 and TRBJ1-5, with 8 bases lining up with TRBD1. This chain's CDR3 is CASRIQGGSNQPQHF. DNA for the CDR3: TGTGCCAGCAGGATACAGGGGGGAAGCAATCAGCCCCAGCATTTT.